This T cell receptor beta chain is drawn from a study of control samples from healthy donors and cancer patients. Sequencing used immunoSEQ multiplex PCR; TCRdb keeps in-frame clones, though not all of them. The sample holds some 100,000 clones, about 90% seen once. This clone has just one count. V was trimmed by 3 bases and J by 8 bases, leaving 11 bases between them. Germline V lookup: CDR1 LGHDT, CDR2 YNNKEL (reference sequence). This CDR3 comprises 14 residues. The chain is built from TRBV3-1 (or the pseudogene TRBV3-2) and TRBJ1-6; D gene uncertain. The TCR sequence derives from a woman aged 45-65 years in good health. What was sequenced was blood. In DNA form, the CDR3 reads TGTGCCAGCAGCCAGTGGACTCCGGATTCACCCCTCCACTTT. As protein: CASSQWTPDSPLHF.